One and the same sample provided the 24 T cell receptor beta chains below, sequenced in a study of T-cell reconstitution after alpha-beta-depleted transplantation in children. Unique molecular identifiers were built into the TCRbeta library. Each CDR3 protein gets one entry after TCRdb re-called the PCR reads with MiXCR. The sample shows about 360,000 distinct CDR3 sequences, more than 10% of them seen only once. The specimen comprised PBMCs, sampled from the stem cell graft. The receptors come from a human donor who donated a stem cell graft to a child with Fanconi anemia.

This clonotype came up a few times. V and J are TRBV25-1 and TRBJ1-1; D may be TRBD1 (6 bases). CDR1 and CDR2 (germline): MGHDK, SYGVNS. Trimming pared 4 bases from V and 4 bases from J, leaving 13 bases between. The length of the CDR3 is 14 residues. CDR3 nucleotides: TGTGCCAGCAGTGCCGGGGGCGGGGGCACTGAAGCTTTCTTT. Translated, it gives CASSAGGGGTEAFF.

The rearrangement joins TRBV7-8 to TRBJ1-3; tentatively, D is TRBD1 (5 bases). The CDR3 is 16 residues long. Deletions cut 5 bases from V and 4 bases from J, with 18 bases between. Germline V CDR1 and CDR2: SGHVS, FQNEAQ. The CDR3 sequence is CASSREFGTQGNTIYF. DNA for the CDR3: TGTGCCAGCAGCCGAGAGTTCGGGACGCAGGGAAACACCATATATTTT.

The table lists this clonotype with a few counts. The chain recombines TRBV20-1 with TRBJ2-1; 9 nucleotides match TRBD2. The CDR3 consists of 15 residues. The germline V gene has CDR1 DFQATT and CDR2 SNEGSKA (reference sequence). J lost 3 bases, V lost 3 bases, and 6 bases had no gene match. CDR3 in amino acids: CSARRGGAIYNEQFF. CDR3 DNA sequence: TGCAGTGCTAGGCGCGGGGGGGCCATCTACAATGAGCAGTTCTTC.

This clonotype was counted only a few times. This chain links TRBV12-3 or TRBV12-4 with TRBJ1-1, with 7 positions matching TRBD1. V lost 6 bases to trimming and J lost 2 bases; unmatched junction nucleotides: 6. The CDR3 extends over 14 amino acids. This CDR3 is CASRHDRANTEAFF. The DNA for the CDR3 is TGTGCCAGCAGGCACGACAGGGCTAACACTGAAGCTTTCTTT.

This chain joins TRBV20-1 and TRBJ2-5; TRBD2 matches at 7 bases. Germline assignment: CDR1 DFQATT and CDR2 SNEGSKA (reference sequence). The CDR3 sequence is 14 residues long. V was clipped by 1 base and J by 5 bases; unmatched bases: 7. CDR3 DNA sequence: TGCAGTGCTAGAGGAAGAAGCGGGGTGGAGACCCAGTACTTC. It specifies CSARGRSGVETQYF.

This clonotype was counted between two and nine times. The chain combines TRBV7-2 with TRBJ2-2; tentative D call: TRBD2 (6 bases). The CDR3 has 13 residues. The V and J ends lost 5 bases and 5 bases respectively, with 9 bases between them. The V gene's germline CDR1 is SGHTA and CDR2 FQGNSA. The CDR3 loop reads CASSGAGTGELFF. CDR3 sequence (DNA): TGTGCCAGCAGCGGGGCGGGGACCGGGGAGCTGTTTTTT.

This clonotype was recorded at least ten times. The V call is TRBV11-2, the J call TRBJ1-1; D ambiguous. V lost 3 bases, J lost 7 bases, and 9 bases lay in between. Per germline, CDR1 SGHAT and CDR2 FQNNGV. The CDR3 covers 12 residues. The DNA for the CDR3 is TGTGCCAGCAGCTTTGACCGGGGTGAAGCTTTCTTT. It yields the protein CASSFDRGEAFF. Full variable domain (missing parts from reference TRBV11-2 and TRBJ1-1): EAGVAQSPRYKIIEKRQSVAFWCNPISGHATLYWYQQILGQGPKLLIQFQNNGVVDDSQLPKDRFSAERLKGVDSTLKIQPAKLEDSAVYLCASSFDRGEAFFGQGTRLTVV.

The chain is built from TRBV13 and TRBJ2-6; 7 bases are shared with TRBD1. The germline V gene has CDR1 PRHDT and CDR2 FYEKMQ (reference sequence). Trimming removed 3 bases from V and 2 bases from J; junction bases left unmatched: 7. The length of the CDR3 is 17 residues. The CDR3 spells CASSLRQGWAGANVLTF. The CDR3, as DNA: TGTGCCAGCAGCTTGAGACAGGGATGGGCTGGGGCCAACGTCCTGACTTTC. Variable domain in full (rest from reference TRBV13 and TRBJ2-6): AAGVIQSPRHLIKEKRETATLKCYPIPRHDTVYWYQQGPGQDPQFLISFYEKMQSDKGSIPDRFSAQQFSDYHSELNMSSLELGDSALYFCASSLRQGWAGANVLTFGAGSRLTVL.

The gene calls are TRBV7-2 and TRBJ2-6, with D unresolved. CDR1 SGHTA and CDR2 FQGNSA come from the germline V gene. This CDR3 spans 15 amino acids. Trimming removed 1 base at V and 0 bases at J, with 4 bases between. CDR3 region: CASSLEPSGANVLTF. The CDR3 DNA reads TGTGCCAGCAGCTTAGAACCCTCTGGGGCCAACGTCCTGACTTTC.

This clonotype has only a few counts. This chain links TRBV12-3 or TRBV12-4 with TRBJ2-2; D not resolved. V dropped 5 bases and J dropped 5 bases, with 9 bases sitting between them. The CDR3 contains 13 residues. CDR3 bases: TGTGCCAGCAGTCCCTCTCGAACCGGGGAGCTGTTTTTT. Translation gives CASSPSRTGELFF.

This clonotype has ten or more counts. The gene calls are TRBV7-2 and TRBJ2-7, with D possibly being TRBD1 (6 bases). Trimming took 3 bases from V and 2 from J, leaving 11 bases between them. In germline, CDR1 is SGHTA, CDR2 FQGNSA. The CDR3 consists of 14 residues. The CDR3 region has the DNA TGTGCCAGCAGCTTGACCCGGGACACCTACGAGCAGTACTTC. It is translated as CASSLTRDTYEQYF.

This clonotype was found a few times. This sequence joins TRBV27 and TRBJ1-6, with 7 bases aligning to TRBD1. Looked up from germline, CDR1 is MNHEY and CDR2 is SMNVEV (reference sequence). This CDR3 region has 14 residues. The V and J ends lost 5 bases and 7 bases, in that order; junction bases with no gene match: 5. The CDR3 loop reads CASSPGQENSPLHF. DNA of the CDR3: TGTGCCAGCAGTCCCGGACAGGAGAATTCACCCCTCCACTTT.

This clonotype has a handful of counts. This sequence joins TRBV7-2 and TRBJ1-5; D is ambiguous. V dropped 6 bases and J dropped 3 bases, with 9 bases sitting between them. This CDR3 has 13 residues. Per the germline V gene, CDR1 is SGHTA and CDR2 is FQGNSA. CDR3 region: CASRGSPNQPQHF. The CDR3 DNA sequence: TGTGCCAGCAGGGGCAGCCCCAATCAGCCCCAGCATTTT.

This chain connects TRBV5-1 to TRBJ2-3; no firm D call. The CDR3 totals 16 residues. Looked up from germline, CDR1 is SGHRS and CDR2 is YFSETQ. Trimming took off 2 bases at V and 0 bases at J, with 13 bases between the two ends. As DNA, the CDR3 is TGCGCCAGCAGCTTAGTAGGACGGTCTAGCACAGATACGCAGTATTTT. Translating gives CASSLVGRSSTDTQYF.

This clonotype was recorded a few times. The chain employs TRBV5-1 and TRBJ1-5, with D perhaps matching TRBD1 (5 bases). The germline CDR1 and CDR2 sequences are SGHRS and YFSETQ. This CDR3 has 15 amino acids. V was clipped by 4 bases and J by 3 bases, with 14 bases between them. In DNA form, the CDR3 reads TGCGCCAGCAGCCTCCAGGGTATCGACAATCAGCCCCAGCATTTT. Residues: CASSLQGIDNQPQHF.

This clonotype was seen a few times. The CDR3 coding sequence is TGTGCCAGCAGCCAAGTGACCGGGGTAGTTTCACCCCTCCACTTT. It yields the protein CASSQVTGVVSPLHF. The rearrangement joins TRBV3-1 to TRBJ1-6; D is unclear. This CDR3 comprises 15 residues. Trimming took off 1 base at V and 9 bases at J, with 13 bases between the two ends. CDR1 and CDR2 from the germline V gene are LGHDT and YNNKEL (reference sequence).

At least ten counts were recorded for this clonotype. J is TRBJ2-7 and V is TRBV14; D perhaps matches TRBD2 (6 bases). CDR3 length: 14 residues. Deletions cut 2 bases from V and 2 bases from J, with 10 bases between. Germline V gene lookup returns CDR1 SGHDN and CDR2 FVKESK. The CDR3: CASSQQVAAYEQYF. The CDR3 DNA follows: TGTGCCAGCAGCCAACAGGTAGCGGCCTACGAGCAGTACTTC.

This clonotype was picked up many times. The genes are TRBV15 and TRBJ2-3, with D perhaps matching TRBD2 (6 bases). The length of the CDR3 is 15 residues. Trimming cost V 5 bases and J 7 bases, with 19 bases left between them. CDR1 LNHNV and CDR2 YYDKDF come from the germline V gene (reference sequence). CDR3 sequence: CATSPSGDSWNTQYF. The DNA of the CDR3 is TGTGCCACCAGCCCAAGTGGGGACTCGTGGAATACGCAGTATTTT.

Only a few counts were recorded for this clonotype. A read error may account for a junction end that differs from germline. The CDR3 is CASSLSGGPGVF. CDR3 in DNA: TGTGCCAGCAGCTTATCGGGGGGCCCAGGGGTTTTC. The chain carries TRBV7-9 and TRBJ1-2; D is perhaps TRBD1 (6 bases). The CDR3 extends over 12 amino acids. CDR1 and CDR2 from the germline V gene are SEHNR and FQNEAQ (reference sequence).

V is TRBV18 and J is TRBJ1-6; TRBD1 is a possible D gene (5 bases). The CDR3 is made up of 14 amino acids. The V end was cut by 3 bases, the J end by 11 bases, with 14 bases between. Per germline, CDR1 KGHSH and CDR2 LQKENI. DNA of the CDR3: TGTGCCAGCTCACCCCCTTGGGACGGGGCACCCCTCCACTTT. This translates into CASSPPWDGAPLHF.

The chain couples TRBV11-2 to TRBJ2-5, with TRBD2 matching 12 bases. Trimming took 5 bases from V and 2 from J; bases not matched to a gene: 6. CDR1 and CDR2 from the germline V gene are SGHAT and FQNNGV. The CDR3 length is 16 residues. The CDR3 sequence: CASSLGLAGQQETQYF. CDR3 nucleotide sequence: TGTGCCAGCAGCCTGGGACTAGCGGGCCAACAAGAGACCCAGTACTTC.

This clonotype occurred a few times. The chain recombines TRBV30 with TRBJ2-1; the match to TRBD2 covers 7 bases. Germline V gene data show CDR1 as GTSNPN and CDR2 as SVGIG (reference sequence). V lost 0 bases, J lost 10 bases, and 0 bases stayed unmatched. The CDR3 runs to 11 residues. This chain's CDR3 is CAWSVGGEQFF. In DNA, the CDR3 is TGTGCCTGGAGTGTGGGGGGGGAGCAGTTCTTC.

This clonotype was seen a handful of times. V gene TRBV11-2 combines with J gene TRBJ2-5, with 10 positions matching TRBD2. Trimming took 5 bases from V and 7 from J; bases not matched to a gene: 10. The CDR3 covers 15 residues. Germline V CDR1 and CDR2: SGHAT, FQNNGV. CDR3 nucleotide sequence: TGTGCCAGCAGCATTACTAGCGGGGCCTTGGGGACCCAGTACTTC. Its protein is CASSITSGALGTQYF.

This clonotype was seen a handful of times. The CDR3 DNA follows: TGTGCCAGCAGCTTGCGTCAGATGAGCTACGAGCAGTACGTC. This sequence encodes CASSLRQMSYEQYV. V and J are TRBV5-6 and TRBJ2-7; D is unresolved. CDR3 size: 14 residues. Trimming removed 1 base at V and 3 bases at J, with 11 bases between. Per the germline V gene, CDR1 is SGHDT and CDR2 is YYEEEE.